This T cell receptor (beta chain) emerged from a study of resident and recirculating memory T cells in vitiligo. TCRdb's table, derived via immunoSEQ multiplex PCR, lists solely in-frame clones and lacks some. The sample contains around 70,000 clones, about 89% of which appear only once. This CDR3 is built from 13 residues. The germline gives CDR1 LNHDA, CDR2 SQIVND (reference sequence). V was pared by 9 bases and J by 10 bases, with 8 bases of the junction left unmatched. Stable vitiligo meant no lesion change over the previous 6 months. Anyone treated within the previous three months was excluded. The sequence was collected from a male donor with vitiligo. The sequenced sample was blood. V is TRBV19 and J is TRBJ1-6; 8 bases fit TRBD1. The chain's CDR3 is CASADRAGSPLHF. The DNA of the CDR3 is TGTGCCAGCGCGGACAGGGCTGGGTCACCCCTCCACTTT.